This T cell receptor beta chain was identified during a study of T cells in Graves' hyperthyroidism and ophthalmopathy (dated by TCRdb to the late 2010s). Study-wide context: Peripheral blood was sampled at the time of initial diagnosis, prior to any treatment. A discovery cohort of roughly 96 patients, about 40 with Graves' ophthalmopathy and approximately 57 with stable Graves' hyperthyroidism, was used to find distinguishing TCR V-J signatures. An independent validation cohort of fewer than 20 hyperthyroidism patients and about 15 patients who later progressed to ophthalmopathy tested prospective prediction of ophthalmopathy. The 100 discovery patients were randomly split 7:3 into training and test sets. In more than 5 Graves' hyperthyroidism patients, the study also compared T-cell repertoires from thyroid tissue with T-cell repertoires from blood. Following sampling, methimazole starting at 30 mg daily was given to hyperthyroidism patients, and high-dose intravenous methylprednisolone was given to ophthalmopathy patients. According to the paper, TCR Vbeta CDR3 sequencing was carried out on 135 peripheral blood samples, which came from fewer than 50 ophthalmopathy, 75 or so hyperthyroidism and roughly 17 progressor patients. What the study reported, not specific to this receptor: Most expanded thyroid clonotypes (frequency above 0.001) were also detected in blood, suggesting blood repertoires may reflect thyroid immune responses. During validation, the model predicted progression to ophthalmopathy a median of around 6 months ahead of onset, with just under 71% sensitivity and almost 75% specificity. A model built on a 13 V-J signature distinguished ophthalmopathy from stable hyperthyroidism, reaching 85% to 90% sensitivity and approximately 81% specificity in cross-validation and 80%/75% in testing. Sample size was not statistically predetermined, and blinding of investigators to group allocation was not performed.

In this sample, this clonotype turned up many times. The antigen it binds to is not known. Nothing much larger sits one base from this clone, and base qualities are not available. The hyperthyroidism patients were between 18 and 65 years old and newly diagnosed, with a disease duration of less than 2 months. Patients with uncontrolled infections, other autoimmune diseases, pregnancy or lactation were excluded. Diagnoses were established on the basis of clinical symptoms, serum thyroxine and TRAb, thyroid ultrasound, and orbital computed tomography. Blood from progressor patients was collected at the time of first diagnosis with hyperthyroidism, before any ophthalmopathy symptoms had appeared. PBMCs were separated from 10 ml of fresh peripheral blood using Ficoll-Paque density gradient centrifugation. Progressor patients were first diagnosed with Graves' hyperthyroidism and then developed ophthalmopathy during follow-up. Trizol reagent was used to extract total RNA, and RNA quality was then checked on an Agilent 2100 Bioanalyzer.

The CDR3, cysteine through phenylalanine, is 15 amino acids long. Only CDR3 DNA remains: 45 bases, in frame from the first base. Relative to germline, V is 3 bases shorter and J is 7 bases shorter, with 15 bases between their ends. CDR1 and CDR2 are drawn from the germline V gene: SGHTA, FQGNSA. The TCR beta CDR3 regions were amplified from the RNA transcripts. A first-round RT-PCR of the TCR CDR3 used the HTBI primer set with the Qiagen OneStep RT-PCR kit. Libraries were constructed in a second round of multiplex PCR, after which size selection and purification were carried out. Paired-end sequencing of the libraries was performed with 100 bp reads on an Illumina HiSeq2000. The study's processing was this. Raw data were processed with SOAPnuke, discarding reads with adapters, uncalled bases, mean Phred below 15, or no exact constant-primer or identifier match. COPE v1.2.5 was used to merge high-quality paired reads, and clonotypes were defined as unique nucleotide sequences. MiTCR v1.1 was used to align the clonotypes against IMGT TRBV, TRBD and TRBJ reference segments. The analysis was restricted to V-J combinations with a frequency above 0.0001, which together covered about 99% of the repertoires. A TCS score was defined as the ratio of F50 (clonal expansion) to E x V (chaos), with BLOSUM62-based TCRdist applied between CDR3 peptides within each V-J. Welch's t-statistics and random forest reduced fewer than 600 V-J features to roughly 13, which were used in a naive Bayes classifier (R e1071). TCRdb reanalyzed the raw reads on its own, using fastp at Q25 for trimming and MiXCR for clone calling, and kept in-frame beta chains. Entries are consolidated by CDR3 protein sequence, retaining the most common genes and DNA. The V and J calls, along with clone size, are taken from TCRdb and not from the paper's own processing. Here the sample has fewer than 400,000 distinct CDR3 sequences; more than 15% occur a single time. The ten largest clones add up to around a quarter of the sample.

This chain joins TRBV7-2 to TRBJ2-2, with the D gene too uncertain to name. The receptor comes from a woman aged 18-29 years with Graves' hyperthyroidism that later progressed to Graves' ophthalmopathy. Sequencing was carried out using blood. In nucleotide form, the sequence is TGTGCCAGCAGCTTGGACCCTCTTGGGGTCGGGGAGCTGTTTTTT. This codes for CASSLDPLGVGELFF. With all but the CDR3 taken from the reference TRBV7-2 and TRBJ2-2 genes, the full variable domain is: GAGVSQSPSNKVTEKGKDVELRCDPISGHTALYWYRQSLGQGLEFLIYFQGNSAPDKSGLPSDRFSAERTGGSVSTLTIQRTQQEDSAVYLCASSLDPLGVGELFFGEGSRLTVL.